A selection of T cell receptor beta chains follows, all from one sample in a study of T cell changes during pregnancy in multiple sclerosis. Method: immunoSEQ multiplex PCR; TCRdb's copy keeps in-frame clones and lacks some. The profile shows under 95,000 clones, roughly 91% of them singletons. This specimen consisted of peripheral blood, obtained after pregnancy. The origin of the receptors is a female donor in good health, enrolled as a control in a pregnancy study. The CDR3 runs from the conserved cysteine through the conserved F or W. D genes are given only for firm matches. Clone size is not always given. Where it is, it says once, few, many or a class for expanded clones.

clone size: .
D gene: .
J gene: TRBJ2-7
V gene: TRBV4-2
CDR3 DNA: TGTGCCAGCAGCCAAGGCCCCAGGGACGAGCAGTACTTC
CDR3 protein: CASSQGPRDEQYF

clone size: .
D gene: .
J gene: TRBJ2-1
V gene: TRBV28
CDR3 DNA: TGTGCCAGCAGTTTACAGCACAGCTCCTACAATGAGCAGTTCTTC
CDR3 protein: CASSLQHSSYNEQFF

clone size: .
D gene: TRBD1
J gene: TRBJ1-3
V gene: TRBV6-5
CDR3 DNA: TGTGCCAGCAGCTTCGACAGGGTGTCTGGAAACACCATATATTTT
CDR3 protein: CASSFDRVSGNTIYF

clone size: .
D gene: .
J gene: TRBJ1-1
V gene: TRBV7-2
CDR3 DNA: TGTGCCAGCAGTCGGCGACAGACTAGGAGTGAAGCTTTCTTT
CDR3 protein: CASSRRQTRSEAFF

clone size: .
D gene: .
J gene: TRBJ2-1
V gene: TRBV29-1
CDR3 DNA: TGCAGCGTTTTAATGGGCGCTGAGCAGTTCTTC
CDR3 protein: CSVLMGAEQFF

clone size: .
D gene: .
J gene: TRBJ1-1
V gene: TRBV7-9
CDR3 DNA: TGTGCCAGCAGCCCGAAGTTGGGCCACATGAACACTGAAGCTTTCTTT
CDR3 protein: CASSPKLGHMNTEAFF

clone size: .
D gene: .
J gene: TRBJ2-2
V gene: TRBV6-6
CDR3 DNA: TGTGCCAGCATGAAGACAACCGGGGAGCTGTTTTTT
CDR3 protein: CASMKTTGELFF

clone size: .
D gene: TRBD1
J gene: TRBJ1-2
V gene: TRBV12-5
CDR3 DNA: TGTGCTAGTGGCCCGGACAGGGGATCTGGCTACACCTTC
CDR3 protein: CASGPDRGSGYTF

clone size: .
D gene: TRBD2
J gene: TRBJ2-1
V gene: TRBV5-1
CDR3 DNA: TGCGCCAGCAGCACTAGCGGGGAGGCGTTCTTC
CDR3 protein: CASSTSGEAFF

clone size: few
D gene: TRBD1
J gene: TRBJ1-1
V gene: TRBV6-1
CDR3 DNA: TGTGCCAGCAGTGAAGGGACAGGGATCACTGAAGCTTTCTTT
CDR3 protein: CASSEGTGITEAFF

clone size: .
D gene: .
J gene: TRBJ2-7
V gene: TRBV19
CDR3 DNA: TGTGCCAGTAGAGGAGACTACGAGCAGTACTTC
CDR3 protein: CASRGDYEQYF

clone size: .
D gene: TRBD1
J gene: TRBJ2-7
V gene: TRBV7-9
CDR3 DNA: TGTGCCAGCAGCGGACAGGGGGCTGGCTACGAGCAGTACTTC
CDR3 protein: CASSGQGAGYEQYF

clone size: .
D gene: TRBD1
J gene: TRBJ2-7
V gene: TRBV19
CDR3 DNA: TGTGCCAGTAGTATAGCGGACAGGGGCTCCCTCTACGAGCAGTACTTC
CDR3 protein: CASSIADRGSLYEQYF

clone size: .
D gene: .
J gene: TRBJ1-4
V gene: TRBV6-5
CDR3 DNA: TGTGCCAGCAGTCGCGGACCGGGAGGTGAAAAACTGTTTTTT
CDR3 protein: CASSRGPGGEKLFF

clone size: .
D gene: .
J gene: TRBJ1-2
V gene: TRBV11-2
CDR3 DNA: TGTGCCAGCAGCTCCATAAGACAGGTTGGCTACACCTTC
CDR3 protein: CASSSIRQVGYTF

clone size: .
D gene: TRBD1
J gene: TRBJ1-5
V gene: TRBV5-6
CDR3 DNA: TGTGCCAGCAGCTTAACAGGGGGAAGCAATCAGCCCCAGCATTTT
CDR3 protein: CASSLTGGSNQPQHF

clone size: .
D gene: .
J gene: TRBJ2-3
V gene: TRBV7-6
CDR3 DNA: TGTGCCAGCAGCATAAGACAGACAGATACGCAGTATTTT
CDR3 protein: CASSIRQTDTQYF

clone size: .
D gene: .
J gene: TRBJ2-5
V gene: TRBV11-3
CDR3 DNA: TGTGCCAGCAGCCCTCCTCGCCAAGAGACCCAGTACTTC
CDR3 protein: CASSPPRQETQYF

clone size: .
D gene: .
J gene: TRBJ1-5
V gene: TRBV6-5
CDR3 DNA: TGTGCCAGCGCTCGACAGCCAGAGGGCAATCAGCCCCAGCATTTT
CDR3 protein: CASARQPEGNQPQHF

clone size: .
D gene: TRBD1
J gene: TRBJ1-6
V gene: TRBV6-1
CDR3 DNA: TGTGCCAGCAACGACAGGGGACTATATTCACCCCTCCACTTT
CDR3 protein: CASNDRGLYSPLHF

clone size: .
D gene: TRBD1
J gene: TRBJ1-5
V gene: TRBV28
CDR3 DNA: TGTGCCAGCAGATTATCCGGACAGGGAGGGCCCCAGCATTTT
CDR3 protein: CASRLSGQGGPQHF

clone size: .
D gene: .
J gene: TRBJ1-1
V gene: TRBV6-1
CDR3 DNA: TGTGCCAGCAGCGGGAACAGGAACACTGAAGCTTTCTTT
CDR3 protein: CASSGNRNTEAFF

clone size: .
D gene: .
J gene: TRBJ2-5
V gene: TRBV2
CDR3 DNA: TGTGCCAGCAGGGCGACAGGAGGCCAAGAGACCCAGTACTTC
CDR3 protein: CASRATGGQETQYF

clone size: .
D gene: TRBD1
J gene: TRBJ1-4
V gene: TRBV7-8
CDR3 DNA: TGTGCCAGCAGCTTAAGGTTCAGGGGGCTTCCCAGAACTAATGAAAAACTGTTTTTT
CDR3 protein: CASSLRFRGLPRTNEKLFF

clone size: .
D gene: .
J gene: TRBJ2-7
V gene: TRBV10-3
CDR3 DNA: TGTGCCATCAGTGTTACAGAATCCTACGAGCAGTACTTC
CDR3 protein: CAISVTESYEQYF

clone size: .
D gene: TRBD1
J gene: TRBJ1-2
V gene: TRBV10-3
CDR3 DNA: TGTGCCATCAGTGAGGGGACAGGGGGATTCTACACCTTC
CDR3 protein: CAISEGTGGFYTF

clone size: few
D gene: .
J gene: TRBJ1-1
V gene: TRBV5-4
CDR3 DNA: TGTGCCAGCAGTCGGGGGAGCCAAACTGAAGCTTTCTTT
CDR3 protein: CASSRGSQTEAFF

clone size: .
D gene: TRBD1
J gene: TRBJ2-4
V gene: TRBV27
CDR3 DNA: TGTGCCAGCAAACGCAAAGGGACAGGGTTCAACATTCAGTACTTC
CDR3 protein: CASKRKGTGFNIQYF

clone size: .
D gene: TRBD1
J gene: TRBJ1-4
V gene: TRBV4-1
CDR3 DNA: TGCGCCAGCAGCCAAGATGGGACAGGGATTGAAAAACTGTTTTTT
CDR3 protein: CASSQDGTGIEKLFF

clone size: .
D gene: .
J gene: TRBJ1-1
V gene: TRBV15
CDR3 DNA: TGTGCCACCAGCAGGAGGGGAGGGTTAGGGAACACTGAAGCTTTCTTT
CDR3 protein: CATSRRGGLGNTEAFF

clone size: .
D gene: TRBD1
J gene: TRBJ1-5
V gene: TRBV6-4
CDR3 DNA: TGTGCCCCTGGACAGGGAGGTCAGCCCCAGCATTTT
CDR3 protein: CAPGQGGQPQHF

clone size: .
D gene: TRBD1
J gene: TRBJ2-7
V gene: TRBV7-9
CDR3 DNA: TGTGCCAGCAGCTTACTACAGGGGGCATCCAGCGAGCAGTACTTC
CDR3 protein: CASSLLQGASSEQYF

clone size: .
D gene: TRBD1
J gene: TRBJ2-1
V gene: TRBV28
CDR3 DNA: TGTGCCAGCAGTTTCGAAGACAGGGAGAATGAGCAGTTCTTC
CDR3 protein: CASSFEDRENEQFF

clone size: once
D gene: .
J gene: TRBJ1-2
V gene: TRBV4-2
CDR3 DNA: TGTGCCAGCGGCCGCACGACAGGAGGTCTTAACTATGGCTACACCTTC
CDR3 protein: CASGRTTGGLNYGYTF

clone size: .
D gene: TRBD1
J gene: TRBJ1-1
V gene: TRBV19
CDR3 DNA: TGTGCCAGTAGTCGACGGACAGGGATGAACACTGAAGCTTTCTTT
CDR3 protein: CASSRRTGMNTEAFF

clone size: .
D gene: TRBD2
J gene: TRBJ2-3
V gene: TRBV6-1
CDR3 DNA: TGTGGCGTGATACGAGGGGGACTAGCCGCAGATACGCAGTATTTT
CDR3 protein: CGVIRGGLAADTQYF

clone size: few
D gene: .
J gene: TRBJ1-6
V gene: TRBV4-3
CDR3 DNA: TGCGCCAGCAGCCAAGAAGGGGAAGGTTCACCCCTCCACTTT
CDR3 protein: CASSQEGEGSPLHF

clone size: .
D gene: .
J gene: TRBJ2-5
V gene: TRBV25-1
CDR3 DNA: TGTGCCAGCAGTGAGTGGGAGGGGGGTAAAGAGACCCAGTACTTC
CDR3 protein: CASSEWEGGKETQYF

clone size: .
D gene: .
J gene: TRBJ1-1
V gene: TRBV28
CDR3 DNA: TGTGCCACCCAGTTTATAGCAACTTTCTTT
CDR3 protein: CATQFIATFF

clone size: .
D gene: .
J gene: TRBJ2-7
V gene: TRBV4-1
CDR3 DNA: TGCGCCAGCAGCCAACAAAACAGGGACTACGAGCAGTACTTC
CDR3 protein: CASSQQNRDYEQYF

clone size: .
D gene: .
J gene: TRBJ1-1
V gene: TRBV18
CDR3 DNA: TGTGCCAGCTCTCCCGGCACTGAAGCTTTCTTT
CDR3 protein: CASSPGTEAFF

clone size: .
D gene: TRBD1
J gene: TRBJ1-1
V gene: TRBV4-3
CDR3 DNA: TGCGCCAGCAGCCAAGTGGGACAGTCGAACACTGAAGCTTTCTTT
CDR3 protein: CASSQVGQSNTEAFF

clone size: .
D gene: TRBD1
J gene: TRBJ1-3
V gene: TRBV2
CDR3 DNA: TGTGCCAGCAGTAGGACAGGGGGACGGGGTGGAAACACCATATATTTT
CDR3 protein: CASSRTGGRGGNTIYF

clone size: .
D gene: .
J gene: TRBJ2-6
V gene: TRBV28
CDR3 DNA: TGTGCCAGCAGTTTATTCGTGTTGGGGGGTGACAGCTCTGGGGCCAACGTCCTGACTTTC
CDR3 protein: CASSLFVLGGDSSGANVLTF

clone size: .
D gene: .
J gene: TRBJ1-2
V gene: TRBV14
CDR3 DNA: TGTGCCAGCAGCCAAACCCAATTTGACAGTCGCTACACCTTC
CDR3 protein: CASSQTQFDSRYTF

clone size: once
D gene: TRBD1
J gene: TRBJ2-3
V gene: TRBV2
CDR3 DNA: TGTGCCAGCAGCGGAGGACAGGGTGTAGACACAGATACGCAGTATTTT
CDR3 protein: CASSGGQGVDTDTQYF

clone size: few
D gene: .
J gene: TRBJ1-1
V gene: TRBV18
CDR3 DNA: TGTGCCAGCTCACCCTTTAAGAACACTGAAGCTTTCTTT
CDR3 protein: CASSPFKNTEAFF

clone size: .
D gene: .
J gene: TRBJ1-1
V gene: TRBV6-1
CDR3 DNA: TGTGCCAGCAGTGTAAGCGTGGAGATGGGTGAAGCTTTCTTT
CDR3 protein: CASSVSVEMGEAFF

clone size: .
D gene: TRBD2
J gene: TRBJ2-5
V gene: TRBV11-1
CDR3 DNA: TGTGCCAGCAGCTCCCGGGAGGGCAAAGAGACCCAGTACTTC
CDR3 protein: CASSSREGKETQYF

clone size: .
D gene: .
J gene: TRBJ1-1
V gene: TRBV12-5
CDR3 DNA: TGTGCTAGTGGTTTGGGACCTAGACGACAGAGCATTTTGAACACTGAAGCTTTCTTT
CDR3 protein: CASGLGPRRQSILNTEAFF

clone size: few
D gene: .
J gene: TRBJ2-3
V gene: TRBV19
CDR3 DNA: TGTGCCAGTAGTGTCCCGGGGGTGGGTACGCAGTATTTT
CDR3 protein: CASSVPGVGTQYF

clone size: once
D gene: .
J gene: TRBJ2-5
V gene: TRBV7-2
CDR3 DNA: TGTGCCAGCAGCACTAGCTTGGGCCAAGAGACCCAGTACTTC
CDR3 protein: CASSTSLGQETQYF

clone size: .
D gene: .
J gene: TRBJ1-5
V gene: TRBV10-1
CDR3 DNA: TGCGCTCTACAGCTTAGCAATCAGCCCCAGCATTTT
CDR3 protein: CALQLSNQPQHF